This T cell receptor (beta chain) was found in a study of spatial heterogeneity in lung cancer. The time point denotes: sample taken at primary tumor resection. Sequencing covered unsorted whole RNA taken from tumor, nontumor lung or frozen PBMC. In TCRdb, the 5' RACE reads were re-called with MiXCR into one record per CDR3 protein. The sample includes more than 9,000 distinct CDR3 sequences, 7% to 9.5% of them seen just once. This clonotype showed up many times. Trimming removed 6 bases from V and 5 bases from J, with 10 bases in between. Looked up from germline, CDR1 is MNHNY and CDR2 is SVGAGI (reference sequence). This CDR3 region has 12 residues.

The rearrangement joins TRBV6-6 to TRBJ2-5; no firm D call. Material: PBMCs, obtained at surgery. The sequence came from a male donor with early-stage non-small cell lung cancer. CDR3 in DNA: TGTGCCAGCAGCCTGGCGACGGAGACCCAGTACTTC. It codes for CASSLATETQYF.